This TCR beta chain comes out of a study of blood T cell repertoires in COVID-19. Turning to the study itself: Some COVID-19 samples were acute and others convalescent; all came from the United States, Italy and Spain.

Participant-reported clinical history was the basis for cohort assignment. Recovered participants had two consecutive negative NP/OP PCR tests, healthcare professional clearance, or symptom resolution. The method was immunoSEQ multiplex PCR; TCRdb's version includes in-frame clones alone and lacks a portion of them. The data contain some 250,000 clones, about nine tenths of them seen just once; the ten biggest clones take up roughly 15%. Sequencing used PBMCs or T cells enriched from blood (not recorded which). This TCR came from a man aged 18 to 30 who had recovered from COVID-19.

The CDR3 DNA sequence: TGTGCCAGCAGCGTATCTAGCGCGGACAATGAGCAGTTCTTC. This gives the protein CASSVSSADNEQFF. The chain combines TRBV9 with TRBJ2-1; a possible D gene is TRBD2 (6 bases). V was trimmed by 1 base and J by 5 bases, leaving 10 bases between them. The CDR3 extends over 14 amino acids. Germline V gene sequence: CDR1 SGDLS, CDR2 YYNGEE.